The sequence of this TCR beta chain was determined in a study of blood T cell repertoires in COVID-19. This clone appeared a single time. Using immunoSEQ multiplex PCR, the repertoire was profiled, and TCRdb retains in-frame clones only, with some absent. The table shows 150,000 to 200,000 clones, with roughly 84% occurring only once. Sequencing was done on a sample of peripheral blood. The receptor's source is a woman in her 70s with COVID-19, enrolled during active disease.

CDR3 sequence: CASSYFAPYNSPLHF. The CDR3 DNA reads as TGTGCCAGCAGTTATTTCGCGCCCTATAATTCACCCCTCCACTTT. The chain combines TRBV27 with TRBJ1-6; D is ambiguous. The CDR3 spans 15 residues. The V and J ends lost 4 bases and 2 bases respectively, with 9 bases between them. The germline CDR1 and CDR2 sequences are MNHEY and SMNVEV (reference sequence).